Listed below are T cell receptor beta chains from one sample, sequenced in a study of T cell responses to AZD1222 COVID-19 vaccine. Sequencing was performed with immunoSEQ multiplex PCR; in TCRdb, only in-frame clones are kept and a portion is missing. The table includes under 130,000 clones, about 80% detected once. The source was peripheral blood, collected on day 0 of AZD1222 vaccination. Source of these receptors: an adult in good health. Each CDR3 is given with its conserved first and last residue. The size field is filled for only some rows; it gives once, few, many or a size class.

.,TRBJ1-2,TRBV19,CASRPGQRNYGYTF
.,TRBJ1-3,TRBV29-1,CSVNSGNTIYF
.,TRBJ1-6,TRBV5-5,CASSLVQYFSPLHF
.,TRBJ1-1,TRBV7-6,CASSLAQGSGAFF
.,TRBJ1-6,TRBV4-1,CASSQEGAGAGSPLHF
.,TRBJ2-7,TRBV7-9,CASSLDGSVEQYF
.,TRBJ1-1,TRBV7-9,CASSFPLNTEAFF
.,TRBJ2-2,TRBV5-1,CASRAGQVNTGELFF
.,TRBJ2-1,TRBV5-1,CASSLEQGAYNEQFF
few,TRBJ1-4,TRBV7-9,CASSSLDSEVEKLFF
.,TRBJ1-4,TRBV7-8,CASSLGRQGPEKLFF
.,TRBJ2-2,TRBV18,CASSPGTGRTGELFF
.,TRBJ2-5,TRBV2,CASTVLETQYF
.,TRBJ1-1,TRBV18,CASSDQLNTEAFF
.,TRBJ1-2,TRBV12-3/TRBV12-4,CASRRGFYGYTF
.,TRBJ2-7,TRBV5-4,CASSLAPSGGAYEQYF
.,TRBJ2-1,TRBV10-3,CAISESEDRANEQFF
few,TRBJ1-4,TRBV29-1,CSGPFGNEKLFF
.,TRBJ2-7,TRBV7-9,CASSLVGSGGPSYEQYF
.,TRBJ2-2,TRBV7-9,CASSPPGGIGELFF
.,TRBJ2-2,TRBV7-9,CASSARDRRTGELFF
.,TRBJ2-7,TRBV9,CASSVVAGGDYEQYF
.,TRBJ2-2,TRBV5-1,CASSTQGPGELFF
.,TRBJ2-5,TRBV12-3/TRBV12-4,CASSSTGETQYF
once,TRBJ2-1,TRBV5-1,CASRPGQDTYNEQFF
.,TRBJ1-1,TRBV4-3,CASSQDWDWPEAFF
.,TRBJ2-1,TRBV11-3,CASSLSGGEGLNEQFF
.,TRBJ1-5,TRBV6-4,CASIEKGRQPQHF
.,TRBJ1-1,TRBV19,CASRPLRENTEAFF
once,TRBJ2-3,TRBV6-4,CASSPSTGGLGDTQYF
few,TRBJ1-1,TRBV20-1,CSAGRGKAFF
.,TRBJ2-7,TRBV6-5,CASRALAQTYEQYF
once,TRBJ1-2,TRBV5-5,CASSPGSGYTF
once,TRBJ2-3,TRBV12-3/TRBV12-4,CASSLYGPDTQYF
.,TRBJ1-5,TRBV7-2,CASSLTGNQPQHF
once,TRBJ1-1,TRBV4-1,CASSQDRTNTEAFF
.,TRBJ2-1,TRBV2,CASRPGTSGAEQFF
.,TRBJ2-2,TRBV7-9,CASSLTYTGELFF
.,TRBJ1-2,TRBV3-1/TRBV3-2,CASSQEDSAGYGYTF
.,TRBJ2-1,TRBV4-3,CASSQGSSPRNNEQFF
.,TRBJ1-1,TRBV5-1,CASSLVSANTEAFF
.,TRBJ2-7,TRBV5-1,CASSLAGGTSGAF
.,TRBJ2-6,TRBV11-2,CASSLRRSSGANVLTF
.,TRBJ2-3,TRBV11-2,CASSSYTSGRDTQYF
once,TRBJ2-3,TRBV7-2,CASSLFWASNTDTQYF
.,TRBJ2-7,TRBV19,CASSISTGEQYF
.,TRBJ2-5,TRBV6-1,CASSERYWSSEKETQYF
.,TRBJ1-2,TRBV14,CASSQGYRSYGYTF
.,TRBJ2-5,TRBV2,CASSDRVVGVGGETQYF
.,TRBJ2-3,TRBV24-1,CATSFGGDRDTQYF
.,TRBJ2-7,TRBV30,CAWSVPYSRYYEQYF